These T cell receptor beta chains were read from a single sample in a study of cytomegalovirus exposure and HLA in healthy donors. Here immunoSEQ multiplex PCR was the method, and the copy in TCRdb shows in-frame clones only, minus some. Here the sample spans 95,000 to 150,000 clones, over 60% being singletons. Input material: PBMCs. The receptor source for this set is a woman aged 40 to 50 in good health and CMV-seropositive. Each CDR3 is given with its conserved first and last residue. Each record gives: J gene, V gene, clone size, D gene, CDR3 DNA, CDR3 protein. D genes are given only for firm matches. A clone size is listed for some rows: how often the clone was seen (once, few, many), or a class if it is expanded.

TRBJ1-1 TRBV25-1 . . TGTGCCAGCAGTGAATATGAGAGGTCCTCGAACACTGAAGCTTTCTTT CASSEYERSSNTEAFF
TRBJ1-1 TRBV7-2 once . TGTGCCAGCAGCTTAGATGGGGGGACTGAAGCTTTCTTT CASSLDGGTEAFF
TRBJ1-4 TRBV7-3 . . TGTGTCAGCAGCTGTCGAGTATCAACTAATGAAAAACTGTTTTTT CVSSCRVSTNEKLFF
TRBJ1-1 TRBV4-1 few TRBD1 TGCGCCAGCAGCCAAGGGTGGCAGGGGGCCGGTGAAGCTTTCTTT CASSQGWQGAGEAFF
TRBJ2-2 TRBV7-2 . TRBD1 TGTGCCAGCAGCTTAGCGGGACAGGGTACCGGGGAGCTGTTTTTT CASSLAGQGTGELFF
TRBJ2-7 TRBV5-1 . . TGCGCCAGCAGCCGGGCGGCGGGGAACTACGAGCAGTACTTC CASSRAAGNYEQYF
TRBJ1-3 TRBV4-2 . TRBD1 TGTGCCAGCAGCCAGGAGACAGGGGGCTCTGGAAACACCATATATTTT CASSQETGGSGNTIYF
TRBJ1-4 TRBV2 . TRBD1 TGTGCCAGCGGTAACAGGGGTTTAGGTGAAAAACTGTTTTTT CASGNRGLGEKLFF
TRBJ1-4 TRBV4-1 . . TGCGCCAGCAGCCTCGGCGGGGGGGGAGCTAATGAAAAACTGTTTTTT CASSLGGGGANEKLFF
TRBJ1-2 TRBV4-2 once TRBD1 TGTGCCAGCAGCCAAGATAGTTTTGGACAGGGATCCTATGGCTACACCTTC CASSQDSFGQGSYGYTF
TRBJ2-1 TRBV7-6 . . TGTGCCAGCAGCCCCGCCGTGGCCATGGAGTACAATGAGCAGTTCTTC CASSPAVAMEYNEQFF
TRBJ2-7 TRBV28 . TRBD2 TGTGCCAGCAGTTTTTTGCTAGCGGGACCCCGAGGGGATTCCTACGAGCAGTACTTC CASSFLLAGPRGDSYEQYF
TRBJ1-2 TRBV2 . . TGTGCCAGCAGTGAGGTCAGCTATGGCTACACCTTC CASSEVSYGYTF
TRBJ1-5 TRBV6-6 few . TGTGCCAGCAGCGTATACGAGGGGCCCCAGCATTTT CASSVYEGPQHF
TRBJ2-1 TRBV11-2 . TRBD2 TGTGCCAGCAGCTTCGACCGGACTAGCGGACCCTACAATGAGCAGTTCTTC CASSFDRTSGPYNEQFF
TRBJ2-1 TRBV18 . TRBD2 TGTGCCAGCTCACCACCGGGACTAGCTTACAATGAGCAGTTCTTC CASSPPGLAYNEQFF
TRBJ2-1 TRBV18 . TRBD1 TGTGCCAGCTCCCCTGACAGGGTTTACAATGAGCAGTTCTTC CASSPDRVYNEQFF
TRBJ2-6 TRBV4-2 . TRBD1 TGTGCCAGCAGCTCAGAACAGGGGGCAGGAGGGGCCAACGTCCTGACTTTC CASSSEQGAGGANVLTF
TRBJ1-4 TRBV6-5 . . TGTGCCAGCAGTTATTCCCAGGCTAATGAAAAACTGTTTTTT CASSYSQANEKLFF
TRBJ2-3 TRBV5-1 . TRBD2 TGCGCCAGCAGTTCCGGACTCGGGGGGGGAGATACGCAGTATTTT CASSSGLGGGDTQYF
TRBJ2-3 TRBV5-1 . . TGCGCCAGCAGCTTGGGAGCGATGGGAGATACGCAGTATTTT CASSLGAMGDTQYF
TRBJ2-1 TRBV5-1 . . TGCGCCAGCAGCTTTGGCAGGGGATTGGATGAGCAGTTCTTC CASSFGRGLDEQFF
TRBJ1-5 TRBV7-2 few . TGTGCCAGCAGCTACAGGGTGAGCAATCAGCCCCAGCATTTT CASSYRVSNQPQHF
TRBJ2-1 TRBV2 few . TGTGCCAGCAGTGAAGAAGTGAGCAATGAGCAGTTCTTC CASSEEVSNEQFF
TRBJ2-7 TRBV6-5 . . TGTGCCAGCAGGCCCATGCGGTCCTCCTACGAGCAGTACTTC CASRPMRSSYEQYF
TRBJ1-5 TRBV5-1 . . TGCGCCAGCAGCCCGACCGGCGGGTTTAGTCAGCCCCAGCATTTT CASSPTGGFSQPQHF
TRBJ1-2 TRBV4-1 . . TGCGCCAGCAGCCAAGAGTGGGTGGGGGGGGCCCCACATGGCTACACCTTC CASSQEWVGGAPHGYTF
TRBJ1-3 TRBV19 few . TGTGCCAGTAGTATTGAGGTGACTGGAAACACCATATATTTT CASSIEVTGNTIYF
TRBJ1-5 TRBV2 . TRBD1 TGTGCCAGCAGTGAAGACAGGGGCGGCAATCAGCCCCAGCATTTT CASSEDRGGNQPQHF
TRBJ2-5 TRBV7-6 . . TGTGCCAGCAGCCCCGGTCCTTACCAAGAGACCCAGTACTTC CASSPGPYQETQYF
TRBJ2-5 TRBV7-9 . TRBD2 TGTGCCAGCAGCTTTACTAGCGGGGATGCAGAGACCCAGTACTTC CASSFTSGDAETQYF
TRBJ1-4 TRBV6-1 . TRBD1 TGTGCCAGCAGTGACAGGACAGGGGGAGAAAAACTGTTTTTT CASSDRTGGEKLFF
TRBJ1-2 TRBV14 few TRBD1 TGTGCCAGCAGCCAAGGGACCTCAGGACAGGTCGGTGGCTACACCTTC CASSQGTSGQVGGYTF
TRBJ1-4 TRBV30 once . TGTGCCTGGAGTGTACAAGGGGCCGAATTTGAAAAACTGTTTTTT CAWSVQGAEFEKLFF
TRBJ2-1 TRBV10-3 . TRBD2 TGTGCCATCAGTGAAGGACTAGCGGGGAACAATGAGCAGTTCTTC CAISEGLAGNNEQFF
TRBJ1-4 TRBV7-6 . . TGTGCCAGCAGCTTAGGGGCAGTTGGAGGACTGTTTTTT CASSLGAVGGLFF
TRBJ1-4 TRBV5-1 . . TGCGCCAGCAGCTTGGTAGGGAGAGGAGATGAAAAACTGTTTTTT CASSLVGRGDEKLFF
TRBJ2-5 TRBV2 . . TGTGCCAGCAGTGGACAGATAGGACAAGAGACCCAGTACTTC CASSGQIGQETQYF
TRBJ2-3 TRBV19 . TRBD2 TGTGCCAGTAGTCCCGGGACTAGTGGAGATACGCAGTATTTT CASSPGTSGDTQYF
TRBJ2-1 TRBV19 . TRBD2 TGTGCCAGTAGTCCAAGGACTAGCGGGTGGTCCAATGAGCAGTTCTTC CASSPRTSGWSNEQFF
TRBJ1-6 TRBV28 few TRBD1 TGTGCCAGCAGTAGGGACGGGACAGGGTATAATTCACCCCTCCACTTT CASSRDGTGYNSPLHF
TRBJ2-3 TRBV28 . TRBD1 TGTGCCAGCAGTTTATTGGGACAGTCCACAGATACGCAGTATTTT CASSLLGQSTDTQYF
TRBJ2-5 TRBV7-8 . . TGTGCCAGCATTCGTGAGGAGACCCAGTACTTC CASIREETQYF
TRBJ2-1 TRBV7-2 few . TGTGCCAGCAGCTTAATGCGGTCCGGCCATGAGCAGTTCTTC CASSLMRSGHEQFF
TRBJ1-5 TRBV6-5 . . TGTGCCAGCGGGGCGGTCAATCAGCCCCAGCATTTT CASGAVNQPQHF
TRBJ1-5 TRBV4-1 . TRBD1 TGCGCCAGCAGCCAAGACAGGGGGCAGCTGCCCCAGCATTTT CASSQDRGQLPQHF
TRBJ2-1 TRBV6-5 . TRBD1 TGTGCCAGCAGTTATGGAGACAGGGGAATTGGGGAGCAGTTCTTC CASSYGDRGIGEQFF
TRBJ2-7 TRBV6-1 . TRBD2 TGTGCCAGCATTCCGGGGGGGGGTATCTACGAGCAGTACTTC CASIPGGGIYEQYF
TRBJ2-1 TRBV5-1 . TRBD2 TGCGCCAGCAGCTTGGCATGGCTAGCGGGAGATGAGCAGTTCTTC CASSLAWLAGDEQFF
TRBJ2-1 TRBV6-4 medium-sized TRBD2 TGTGCCAGCAGTGAAACTAGCGGGAATGCTGGTGAGCAGTTCTTC CASSETSGNAGEQFF
TRBJ2-7 TRBV5-6 . . TGTGCCAGCAGCTTGGCCGGACAGTCCTACGAGCAGTACTTC CASSLAGQSYEQYF
TRBJ2-2 TRBV28 . TRBD2 TGTGCCAGCAGTTTATTTGGCGGGAGGTCCACCGGGGAGCTGTTTTTT CASSLFGGRSTGELFF
TRBJ1-1 TRBV6-1 . . TGTGCCAGCAGGGAGGGAGGACAAACTGAAGCTTTCTTT CASREGGQTEAFF